This is a list of T cell receptor beta chains from one sample in a study of T cells in Graves' hyperthyroidism and ophthalmopathy. TCRdb analysed the multiplex PCR reads with MiXCR anew, one entry per CDR3 protein. The table lists around 690,000 distinct CDR3 sequences, 15% to 20% of them singletons. Sequencing was done on a sample of blood. These receptor sequences come from a man aged 45-65 years with Graves' hyperthyroidism. CDR3s include the opening cysteine and the closing phenylalanine or tryptophan. A D gene is named only where the DNA matches it firmly. The size of a clone is reported for some rows only, either as once, few or many, or as a class for expanded clones.

d_call,clone_size,j_call,v_call,cdr3_nt,cdr3_aa
-,-,TRBJ1-5,TRBV5-1,TGCGCCAGCAGCTTGCAGCCAGGGGTAAATCAGCCCCAGCATTTT,CASSLQPGVNQPQHF
-,few,TRBJ2-5,TRBV10-1,TGCGCCAGCAGTGATAACAGGCTTAGACAGTACTTC,CASSDNRLRQYF
-,many,TRBJ2-7,TRBV12-3/TRBV12-4,TGTGCCAGCAGTCCGAACCCAGCTATACCAACCTACGAGCAGTACTTC,CASSPNPAIPTYEQYF
-,-,TRBJ2-2,TRBV10-3,TGTGCCATCAGTGAGTCGGGTGGCACCACCGGGGAGCTGTTTTTT,CAISESGGTTGELFF
-,many,TRBJ1-1,TRBV14,TGTGCCAGCAGCCAGGCGGATCGGGCTTTCTTT,CASSQADRAFF
-,-,TRBJ1-1,TRBV15,TGTGCCACCAGCATTTCCCCTAGTGAAGCTTTCTTT,CATSISPSEAFF
-,many,TRBJ2-5,TRBV10-3,TGTGCCATCAGAGACCAGACAGGTCAAGGAGAGACCCAGTACTTC,CAIRDQTGQGETQYF
TRBD1,many,TRBJ2-7,TRBV2,TGTGCCAGCAGACTGGGACAGGGACTTGCTGACGAGCAGTACTTC,CASRLGQGLADEQYF
TRBD1,-,TRBJ2-7,TRBV7-9,TGTGCCAGCAGCTTGGGCTACCCACAGGGGCGAACATTAGACTCCTACGAGCAGTACTTC,CASSLGYPQGRTLDSYEQYF
-,many,TRBJ1-2,TRBV3-1,TGTGCCAGCAGCCAAGATAAGTATGGCTACACCTTC,CASSQDKYGYTF
-,-,TRBJ2-5,TRBV7-9,TGTGCCAGCAGCTCACGAGCCCAGCGGAGGAGGGAGACCCAGTACTTC,CASSSRAQRRRETQYF
-,-,TRBJ2-7,TRBV6-1,TGTGCCAGCAGTGACACCCAAACTGGGGGATCCTACGAGCAGTACTTC,CASSDTQTGGSYEQYF
-,-,TRBJ2-3,TRBV19,TGTGGATCAGATACGCAGTATTTT,CGSDTQYF
-,many,TRBJ2-5,TRBV6-1,TGTGCCAGCAGTTACGATTCGGACAAGAAGACCCAGTACTTC,CASSYDSDKKTQYF